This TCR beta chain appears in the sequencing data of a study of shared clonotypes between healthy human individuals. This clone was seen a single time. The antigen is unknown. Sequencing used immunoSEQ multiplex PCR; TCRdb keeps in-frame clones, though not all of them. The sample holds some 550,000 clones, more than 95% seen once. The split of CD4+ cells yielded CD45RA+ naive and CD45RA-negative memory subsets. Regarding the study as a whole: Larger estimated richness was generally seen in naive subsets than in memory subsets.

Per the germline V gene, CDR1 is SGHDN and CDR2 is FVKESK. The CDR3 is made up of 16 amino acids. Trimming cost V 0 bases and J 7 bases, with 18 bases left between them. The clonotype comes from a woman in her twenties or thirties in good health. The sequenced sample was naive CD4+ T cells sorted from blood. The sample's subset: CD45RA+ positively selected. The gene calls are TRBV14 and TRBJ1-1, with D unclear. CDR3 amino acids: CASSQDHSINAVEAFF. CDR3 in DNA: TGTGCCAGCAGCCAAGATCACTCCATTAATGCGGTTGAAGCTTTCTTT. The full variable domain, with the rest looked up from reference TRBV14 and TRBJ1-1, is EAGVTQFPSHSVIEKGQTVTLRCDPISGHDNLYWYRRVMGKEIKFLLHFVKESKQDESGMPNNRFLAERTGGTYSTLKVQPAELEDSGVYFCASSQDHSINAVEAFFGQGTRLTVV.